This T cell receptor beta chain derives from a study of T-cell memory formation after mild COVID-19. Study summary: Largely donor-specific sequence clusters came from a couple of donors. Study-level findings and limits: Clones contracting day 15 to 85 were balanced CD4/CD8; later expanders leaned CD4+.

Note on this clonotype: Its target is unknown.

TCR alpha and TCR beta cDNA libraries carrying sample barcodes and UMIs came from 5'RACE with constant-segment primers. TCRdb independently ran MiXCR on the 5' RACE reads; one entry per CDR3 protein. The sample carries more than 250,000 distinct CDR3 sequences, about a sixth recorded once. V shed 3 bases and J shed 0 bases, with 12 bases lying between them. Per germline, CDR1 DFQATT and CDR2 SNEGSKA (reference sequence). This CDR3 comprises 15 residues. The clonotype originates from a man aged 18 to 35 who had mild COVID-19 (a few samples of this study predate the infection). Cell type and time point are not known. This chain uses TRBV20-1 with TRBJ1-5, with D unclear. The material sequenced was PBMCs or a T cell subset sorted from them (not recorded which). CDR3 region: CSASSVSSSNQPQHF. For the CDR3, the DNA is TGCAGTGCTAGTAGTGTCTCATCTAGCAATCAGCCCCAGCATTTT.